Below, 9 T cell receptor beta chains from the same sample are listed, as sequenced in a study of PD-1 blockade in classical Hodgkin lymphoma (dated by TCRdb to 2020 to 2021). The sample's time point label, decoded: cycle 2 day 1 (C2D1) of nivolumab. All trial patients had relapsed after autologous stem cell transplantation, with cohorts A, B and C differing in prior brentuximab vedotin exposure. The receptor library was made with the immunoSEQ multiplex PCR assay. TCRdb obtained this table from immuneACCESS and retained in-frame rearrangements with V and J assigned. These tables miss some clones; where compared with another copy, unresolved V genes account for less than half of the shortfall, and the remainder is unexplained. For this sample the table gives fewer than 50,000 clones, of which 70% to 90% were detected only once. The ten largest clones take up 4.5% to 6.5% of the sample. The material was peripheral blood mononuclear cells (PBMCs), obtained before the second cycle of nivolumab. Receptors originate from a human donor with classical Hodgkin lymphoma.

The CDR3 loop is CASSQDPPSGGTYNEQFF. The DNA of the CDR3 is TGTGCCAGCAGCCAAGACCCCCCCAGCGGGGGTACCTACAATGAGCAGTTCTTC. The chain couples TRBV4-2 to TRBJ2-1; 8 bases line up with TRBD2. There are 18 residues in the CDR3. Trimming at V came to 0 bases and at J to 2 bases, leaving 9 bases not matched to a gene. Germline V lookup: CDR1 LGHNA, CDR2 YNFKEQ.

The chain joins TRBV14 to TRBJ2-3; no clear D gene. CDR3 length equals 16 residues. Germline CDR1 is SGHDN and CDR2 is FVKESK. The V and J ends lost 4 bases and 1 base respectively, with 15 bases between them. CDR3 DNA: TGTGCCAGCAGCCTGCTGGTACAGAAAGGCACAGATACGCAGTATTTT. Amino acids: CASSLLVQKGTDTQYF.

This sequence joins TRBV18 and TRBJ2-3; 7 bases match TRBD2. Unmatched junction bases numbered 5, after V lost 4 bases and J lost 1 base. The CDR3 spans 15 residues. CDR1 and CDR2 from the germline V gene are KGHSH and LQKENI. The CDR3 here is CASSLLGGGTDTQYF. The CDR3 region has the DNA TGTGCCAGCTCACTCCTGGGAGGGGGCACAGATACGCAGTATTTT. Looking up the rest from reference TRBV18 and TRBJ2-3 gives the full variable domain: NAGVMQNPRHLVRRRGQEARLRCSPMKGHSHVYWYRQLPEEGLKFMVYLQKENIIDESGMPKERFSAEFPKEGPSILRIQQVVRGDSAAYFCASSLLGGGTDTQYFGPGTRLTVL.

This chain joins TRBV4-1 and TRBJ2-7; possibly TRBD1 for D (5 bases). Germline CDR1 MGHRA, CDR2 YSYEKL. The CDR3 is 15 residues long. The germline V and J ends were trimmed by 3 bases and 1 base, with 13 bases remaining between them. As DNA, the CDR3 is TGCGCCAGCAGCCAGGGCGGCACAGGTTCCTACGAGCAGTACTTC. Its translation: CASSQGGTGSYEQYF.

The CDR3 protein is CASSLGLPSAYNEQFF. The CDR3 DNA reads as TGTGCCAGCAGCTTAGGATTGCCTAGTGCCTACAATGAGCAGTTCTTC. The chain combines TRBV7-2 with TRBJ2-1, with D uncertain. The V end lost 1 base, the J end lost 2 bases, and 12 bases lay between the germline ends. Looked up from germline, CDR1 is SGHTA and CDR2 is FQGNSA. This CDR3 is 16 amino acids long. The full variable domain, with the rest looked up from reference TRBV7-2 and TRBJ2-1, is GAGVSQSPSNKVTEKGKDVELRCDPISGHTALYWYRQSLGQGLEFLIYFQGNSAPDKSGLPSDRFSAERTGGSVSTLTIQRTQQEDSAVYLCASSLGLPSAYNEQFFGPGTRLTVL.

The V and J genes are TRBV19 and TRBJ2-5; 7 bases map to TRBD1. The end of the DNA fits TRBJ2-7 better, so the J call may be wrong. The CDR3 is 13 amino acids. Germline values: CDR1 LNHDA, CDR2 SQIVND (reference sequence). CDR3 in amino acids: CASKARQGYEQYF. DNA of the CDR3: TGTGCCAGTAAGGCGCGACAGGGATACGAGCAGTACTTC.

This clone appeared a few times. The chain employs TRBV6-5 and TRBJ2-3; D is undetermined. Trimming cost V 0 bases and J 5 bases, with 6 bases left between them. CDR1 and CDR2 from the germline V gene are MNHEY and SVGAGI. CDR3 size: 13 residues. In DNA, the CDR3 is TGTGCCAGCAGTTACTCTAACTTAGATACGCAGTATTTT. Amino acids: CASSYSNLDTQYF.

This chain connects TRBV6-6 to TRBJ1-1; D unclear. Trimming left V 5 bases short and J 0 bases short, with 7 bases between. The CDR3 loop spans 13 amino acids. Germline V gives CDR1 MNHNY, CDR2 SVGAGI (reference sequence). CDR3 protein: CASSAYLNTEAFF. Here the CDR3 DNA reads TGTGCCAGCAGTGCCTATTTGAACACTGAAGCTTTCTTT.

The J gene is TRBJ1-2, the V gene TRBV29-1; 7 nucleotides align to TRBD1. Germline CDR1 is SQVTM and CDR2 is ANQGSEA. The V and J ends lost 3 bases and 4 bases, in that order; junction bases with no gene match: 5. The CDR3 has 13 residues. The CDR3 reads CSVDLSGGYGYTF. The CDR3, as DNA: TGCAGCGTTGATTTGTCAGGGGGCTATGGCTACACCTTC.